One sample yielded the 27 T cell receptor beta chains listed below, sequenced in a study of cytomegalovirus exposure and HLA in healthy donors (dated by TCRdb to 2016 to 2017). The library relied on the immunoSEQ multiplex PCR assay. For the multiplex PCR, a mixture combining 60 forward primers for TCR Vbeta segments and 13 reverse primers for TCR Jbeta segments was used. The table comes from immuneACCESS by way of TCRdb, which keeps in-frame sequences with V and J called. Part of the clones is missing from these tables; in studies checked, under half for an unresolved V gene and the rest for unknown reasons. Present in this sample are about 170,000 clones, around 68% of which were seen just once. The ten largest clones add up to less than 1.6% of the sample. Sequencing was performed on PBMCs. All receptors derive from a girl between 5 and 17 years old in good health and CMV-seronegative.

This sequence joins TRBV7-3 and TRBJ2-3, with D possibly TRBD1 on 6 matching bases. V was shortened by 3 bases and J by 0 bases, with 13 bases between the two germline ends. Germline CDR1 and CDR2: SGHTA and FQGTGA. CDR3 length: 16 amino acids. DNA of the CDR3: TGTGCCAGCAGCTTGGGGGCTTTAGGGAGCACAGATACGCAGTATTTT. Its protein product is CASSLGALGSTDTQYF.

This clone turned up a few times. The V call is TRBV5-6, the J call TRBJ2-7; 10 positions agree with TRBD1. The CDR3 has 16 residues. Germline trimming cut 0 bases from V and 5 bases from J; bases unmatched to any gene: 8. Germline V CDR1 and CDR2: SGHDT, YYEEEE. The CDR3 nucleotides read TGTGCCAGCAGCTTGGCCGGGCGGACAGGGGGACACGAGCAGTACTTC. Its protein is CASSLAGRTGGHEQYF. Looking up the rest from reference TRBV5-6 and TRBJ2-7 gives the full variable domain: DAGVTQSPTHLIKTRGQQVTLRCSPKSGHDTVSWYQQALGQGPQFIFQYYEEEERQRGNFPDRFSGHQFPNYSSELNVNALLLGDSALYLCASSLAGRTGGHEQYFGPGTRLTVT.

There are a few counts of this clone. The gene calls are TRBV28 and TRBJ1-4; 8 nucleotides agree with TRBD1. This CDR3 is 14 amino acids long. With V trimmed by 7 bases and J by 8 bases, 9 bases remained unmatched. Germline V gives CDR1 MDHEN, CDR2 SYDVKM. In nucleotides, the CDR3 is TGTGCCAGCACTCAGGGGGCACGTGTGGAAAAACTGTTTTTT. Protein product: CASTQGARVEKLFF. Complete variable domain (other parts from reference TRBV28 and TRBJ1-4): DVKVTQSSRYLVKRTGEKVFLECVQDMDHENMFWYRQDPGLGLRLIYFSYDVKMKEKGDIPEGYSVSREKKERFSLILESASTNQTSMYLCASTQGARVEKLFFGSGTQLSVL.

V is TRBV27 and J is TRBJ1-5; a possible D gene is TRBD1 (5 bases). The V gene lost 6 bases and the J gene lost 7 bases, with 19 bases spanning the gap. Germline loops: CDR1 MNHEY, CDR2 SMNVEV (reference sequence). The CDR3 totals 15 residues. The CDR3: CASSYTYRQHQPQHF. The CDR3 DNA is TGTGCCAGCAGCTATACCTACCGACAGCACCAGCCCCAGCATTTT.

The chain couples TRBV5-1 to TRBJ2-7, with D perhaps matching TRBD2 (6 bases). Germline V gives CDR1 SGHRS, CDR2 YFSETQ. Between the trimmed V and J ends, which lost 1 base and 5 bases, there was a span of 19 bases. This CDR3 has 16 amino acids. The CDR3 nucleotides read TGCGCCAGCAGCTTGTGGGTTACCGGGGGTAACGACGAGCAGTACTTC. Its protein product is CASSLWVTGGNDEQYF.

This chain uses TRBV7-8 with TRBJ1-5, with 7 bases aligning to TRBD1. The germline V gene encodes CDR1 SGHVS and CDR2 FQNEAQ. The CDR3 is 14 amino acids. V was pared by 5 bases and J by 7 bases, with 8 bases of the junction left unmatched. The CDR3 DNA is TGTGCCAGCAGCCCTCGGACAGGCGGACAGCCCCAGCATTTT. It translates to CASSPRTGGQPQHF.

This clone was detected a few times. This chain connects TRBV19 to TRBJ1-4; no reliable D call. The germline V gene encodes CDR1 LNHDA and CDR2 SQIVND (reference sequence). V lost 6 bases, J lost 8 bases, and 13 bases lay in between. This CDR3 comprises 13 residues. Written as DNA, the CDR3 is TGTGCCAGTAGACCGGGTAGTAGAGAAAAACTGTTTTTT. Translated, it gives CASRPGSREKLFF.

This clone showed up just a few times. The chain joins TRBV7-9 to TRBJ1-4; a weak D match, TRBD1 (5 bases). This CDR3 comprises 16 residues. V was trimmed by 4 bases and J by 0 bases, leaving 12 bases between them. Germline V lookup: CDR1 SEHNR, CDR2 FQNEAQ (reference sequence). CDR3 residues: CASSWGTAATNEKLFF. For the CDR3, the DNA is TGTGCCAGCAGCTGGGGGACTGCTGCAACTAATGAAAAACTGTTTTTT.

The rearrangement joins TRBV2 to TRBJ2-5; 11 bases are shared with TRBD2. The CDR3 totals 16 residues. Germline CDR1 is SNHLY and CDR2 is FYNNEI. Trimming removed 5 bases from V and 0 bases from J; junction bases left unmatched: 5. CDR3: CASSSGTSGNQETQYF. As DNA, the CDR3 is TGTGCCAGCAGTTCCGGGACTAGCGGAAACCAAGAGACCCAGTACTTC.

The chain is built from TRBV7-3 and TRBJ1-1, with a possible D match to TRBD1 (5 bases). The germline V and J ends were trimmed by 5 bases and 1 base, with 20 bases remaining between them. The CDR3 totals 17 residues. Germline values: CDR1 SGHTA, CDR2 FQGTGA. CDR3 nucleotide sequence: TGTGCCAGCAGCGAAAAGGGGTTCACGGGGGGGAACACTGAAGCTTTCTTT. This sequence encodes CASSEKGFTGGNTEAFF.

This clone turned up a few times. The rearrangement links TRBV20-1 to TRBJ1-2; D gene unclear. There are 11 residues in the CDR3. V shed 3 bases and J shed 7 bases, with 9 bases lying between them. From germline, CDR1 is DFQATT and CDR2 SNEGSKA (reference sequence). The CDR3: CSARGEGGYTF. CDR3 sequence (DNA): TGCAGTGCTAGGGGAGAGGGTGGCTACACCTTC.

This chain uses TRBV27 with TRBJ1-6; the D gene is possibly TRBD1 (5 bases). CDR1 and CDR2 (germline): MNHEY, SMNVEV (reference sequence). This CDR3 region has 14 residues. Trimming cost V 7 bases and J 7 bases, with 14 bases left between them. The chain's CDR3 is CASTWGGENSPLHF. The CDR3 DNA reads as TGTGCCAGCACCTGGGGGGGAGAGAATTCACCCCTCCACTTT.

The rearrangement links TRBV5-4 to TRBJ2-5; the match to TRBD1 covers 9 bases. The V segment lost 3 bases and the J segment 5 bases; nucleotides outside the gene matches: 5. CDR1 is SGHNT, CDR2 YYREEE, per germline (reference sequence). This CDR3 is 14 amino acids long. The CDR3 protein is CASSSTGGAETQYF. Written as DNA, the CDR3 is TGTGCCAGCAGCTCAACAGGGGGCGCGGAGACCCAGTACTTC.

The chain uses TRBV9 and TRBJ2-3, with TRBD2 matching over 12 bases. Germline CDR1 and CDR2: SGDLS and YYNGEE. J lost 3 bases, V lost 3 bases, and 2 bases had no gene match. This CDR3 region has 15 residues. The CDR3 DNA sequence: TGTGCCAGCAGCGGACTAGCGGGGGATACAGATACGCAGTATTTT. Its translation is CASSGLAGDTDTQYF.

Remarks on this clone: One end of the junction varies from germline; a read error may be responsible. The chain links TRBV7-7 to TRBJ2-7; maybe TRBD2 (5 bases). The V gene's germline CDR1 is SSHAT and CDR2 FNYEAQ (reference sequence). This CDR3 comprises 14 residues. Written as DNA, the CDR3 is TGTGCTAGCAGCTTAGCAGAGGGCCCCTACGAGCAGTACTTC. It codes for CASSLAEGPYEQYF.

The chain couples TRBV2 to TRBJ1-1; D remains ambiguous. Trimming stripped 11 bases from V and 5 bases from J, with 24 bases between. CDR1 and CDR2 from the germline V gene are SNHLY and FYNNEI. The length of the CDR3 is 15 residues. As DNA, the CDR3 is TGTGCCTCCCTTAGGGAGGCTTTGGGGAAAACTGAAGCTTTCTTT. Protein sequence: CASLREALGKTEAFF.

CDR3 nucleotides: TGCGCCAGCAGCTTGAGGGACAGCCTCGGGACAGATACGCAGTATTTT. It yields the protein CASSLRDSLGTDTQYF. The chain uses TRBV5-1 and TRBJ2-3, with 7 nucleotides matching TRBD1. J was trimmed by 3 bases and V by 1 base; bases with no gene match: 8. Germline V gives CDR1 SGHRS, CDR2 YFSETQ. The CDR3 runs to 16 residues.

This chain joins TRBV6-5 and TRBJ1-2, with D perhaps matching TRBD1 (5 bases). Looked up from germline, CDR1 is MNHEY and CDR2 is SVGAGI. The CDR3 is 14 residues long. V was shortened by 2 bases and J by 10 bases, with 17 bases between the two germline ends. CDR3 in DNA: TGTGCCAGCAGTTACGATGGTGATGGAGGGGCCTACACCTTC. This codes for CASSYDGDGGAYTF.

The CDR3 here is CASSSGGIPLHF. DNA of the CDR3: TGTGCCAGCAGTTCGGGGGGAATACCCCTCCACTTT. The V call is TRBV27, the J call TRBJ1-6, with D possibly being TRBD1 (5 bases). The length of the CDR3 is 12 residues. With 4 bases removed from V and 12 bases from J, the gap between germline ends came to 10 bases. Germline assignment: CDR1 MNHEY and CDR2 SMNVEV (reference sequence).

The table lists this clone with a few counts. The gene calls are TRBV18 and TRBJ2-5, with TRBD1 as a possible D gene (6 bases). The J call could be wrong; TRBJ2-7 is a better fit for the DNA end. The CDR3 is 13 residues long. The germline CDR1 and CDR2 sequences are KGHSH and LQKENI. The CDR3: CASSRGTPYEQYF. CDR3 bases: TGTGCCAGCTCACGTGGGACACCCTACGAGCAGTACTTC.

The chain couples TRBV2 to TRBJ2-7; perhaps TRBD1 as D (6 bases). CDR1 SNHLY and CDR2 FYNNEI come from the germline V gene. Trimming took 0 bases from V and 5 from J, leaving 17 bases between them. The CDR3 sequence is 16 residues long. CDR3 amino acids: CASSEAGGWQEDEQYF. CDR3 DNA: TGTGCCAGCAGTGAAGCAGGGGGATGGCAAGAGGACGAGCAGTACTTC.

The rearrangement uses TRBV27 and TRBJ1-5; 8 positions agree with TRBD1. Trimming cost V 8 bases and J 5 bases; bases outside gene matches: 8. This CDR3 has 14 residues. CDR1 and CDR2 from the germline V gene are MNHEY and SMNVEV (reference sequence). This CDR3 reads CASSRDRNYQPQHF. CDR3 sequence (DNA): TGTGCCAGCTCCCGGGACAGGAATTATCAGCCCCAGCATTTT.

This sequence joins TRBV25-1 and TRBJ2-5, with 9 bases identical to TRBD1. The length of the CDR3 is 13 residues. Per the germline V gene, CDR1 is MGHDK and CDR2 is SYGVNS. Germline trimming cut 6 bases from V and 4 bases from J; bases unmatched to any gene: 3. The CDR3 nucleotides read TGTGCCAGCAGCCCGGGACAGGGAGAGACCCAGTACTTC. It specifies CASSPGQGETQYF.

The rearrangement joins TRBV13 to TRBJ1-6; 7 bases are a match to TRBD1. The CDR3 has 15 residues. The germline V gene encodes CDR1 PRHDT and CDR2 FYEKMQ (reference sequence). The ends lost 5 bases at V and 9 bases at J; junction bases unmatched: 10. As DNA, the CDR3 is TGTGCCAGCAGCGAAGACAGGGAAGGGTCTTCACCCCTCCACTTT. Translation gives CASSEDREGSSPLHF.

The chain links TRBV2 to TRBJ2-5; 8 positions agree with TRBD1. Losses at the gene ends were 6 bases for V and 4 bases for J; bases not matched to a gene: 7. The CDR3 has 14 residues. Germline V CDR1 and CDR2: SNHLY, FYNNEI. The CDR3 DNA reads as TGTGCCAGCAGGTACCCAGGGGGCGCAGAGACCCAGTACTTC. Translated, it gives CASRYPGGAETQYF.

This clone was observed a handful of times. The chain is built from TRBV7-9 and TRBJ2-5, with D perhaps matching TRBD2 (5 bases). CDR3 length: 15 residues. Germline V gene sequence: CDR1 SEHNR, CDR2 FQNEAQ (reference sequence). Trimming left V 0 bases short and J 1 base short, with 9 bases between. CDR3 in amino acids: CASSLASSGQETQYF. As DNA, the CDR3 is TGTGCCAGCAGCTTAGCCTCAAGCGGCCAAGAGACCCAGTACTTC.

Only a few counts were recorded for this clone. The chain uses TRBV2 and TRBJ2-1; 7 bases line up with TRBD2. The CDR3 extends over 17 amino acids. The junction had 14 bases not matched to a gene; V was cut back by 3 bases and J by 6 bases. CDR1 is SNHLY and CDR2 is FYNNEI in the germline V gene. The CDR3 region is CASSEWVVVSGTNEQFF. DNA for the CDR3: TGTGCCAGCAGTGAGTGGGTTGTCGTCAGCGGGACCAATGAGCAGTTCTTC.